Listed below are T cell receptor beta chains from one sample, sequenced in a study of blood T cell repertoires in COVID-19. TCRdb keeps only in-frame clones here, not all; method: immunoSEQ multiplex PCR. The sample carries around 200,000 clones, 84% recorded once. The sample consisted of peripheral blood. The receptor source for this set is a human donor with acute or convalescent COVID-19. The donor label of this sample is uncertain. CDR3s include the opening cysteine and the closing phenylalanine or tryptophan. D genes are given only for firm matches. Not all rows give a size; the values are once, few, many and, for expanded clones, a class.

j_call | d_call | v_call | clone_size | cdr3_nt | cdr3_aa
TRBJ1-2 | TRBD1 | TRBV3-1/TRBV3-2 | once | TGTGCCAGCAGTTTGGACAGGGGGAATGGCGGCTACACCTTC | CASSLDRGNGGYTF
TRBJ1-4 | - | TRBV28 | - | TGTGCCAGCAGCCAAGGGGGACCTGATGAAAAACTGTTTTTT | CASSQGGPDEKLFF
TRBJ2-2 | TRBD2 | TRBV3-1/TRBV3-2 | - | TGTGCCAGCAGCCCGCTCGGGGGTAGCGGGAGGGCGGACACCGGGGAGCTGTTTTTT | CASSPLGGSGRADTGELFF
TRBJ1-6 | TRBD1 | TRBV27 | - | TGTGCCAGCAGACTACAGGGGGGTCTAAATTCACCCCTCCACTTT | CASRLQGGLNSPLHF
TRBJ2-2 | TRBD1 | TRBV27 | - | TGTGCCAGCAGTCCCGGACAGGCTTCCGGGGAGCTGTTTTTT | CASSPGQASGELFF
TRBJ2-7 | TRBD2 | TRBV27 | - | TGTGCCAGCAGTCCTAGCGGGAGACACGAGCAGTACTTC | CASSPSGRHEQYF
TRBJ1-3 | TRBD1 | TRBV11-1 | - | TGTGCCAGCAGCTTAACACCGACAGGGAACGGAAACACCATATATTTT | CASSLTPTGNGNTIYF
TRBJ1-2 | - | TRBV5-6 | - | TGTGCCAGCAGCTTGGGAAACAAACCGGGCTATGGCTACACCTTC | CASSLGNKPGYGYTF
TRBJ2-7 | TRBD2 | TRBV5-4 | - | TGTGCCAGCAGCTGGGGACTAGCCTACGAGCAGTACTTC | CASSWGLAYEQYF
TRBJ1-1 | - | TRBV19 | - | TGTGCCAGTAGCGCTACAGGGTCTGAAGCTTTCTTT | CASSATGSEAFF
TRBJ1-1 | - | TRBV18 | few | TGTGCCAGCTCCCCCTCCACAGGGAACACTGAAGCTTTCTTT | CASSPSTGNTEAFF